This passage covers 16 T cell receptor beta chains from one sample sequenced in a study of OX40 agonist ivuxolimab in advanced cancers. Clones were read by immunoSEQ multiplex PCR, and TCRdb kept only the in-frame ones, dropping some. The sample contains over 65,000 clones, 84% of which appear only once. The sample in question was CD4+ or CD8+ T cells sorted from blood, obtained in a trial of the OX40 agonist ivuxolimab. The receptors originated from an adult with an advanced solid tumor such as melanoma, head and neck, liver or kidney cancer.

V is TRBV6-6 and J is TRBJ2-1; 7 bases are shared with TRBD2. Germline trimming cut 6 bases from V and 0 bases from J; bases unmatched to any gene: 5. Germline V gene sequence: CDR1 MNHNY, CDR2 SVGAGI (reference sequence). This CDR3 comprises 15 residues. The CDR3 region is CASRSGGSSYNEQFF. As DNA, the CDR3 is TGTGCCAGCAGGTCCGGGGGGAGCTCCTACAATGAGCAGTTCTTC.

The V and J genes are TRBV5-1 and TRBJ2-7; 9 bases agree with TRBD2. V dropped 6 bases and J dropped 3; count of bases not matched to a gene: 4. This CDR3 region has 13 residues. CDR1 is SGHRS and CDR2 is YFSETQ in the germline V gene. The CDR3 region is CASMLRGGYEQYF. The CDR3 coding sequence is TGCGCCAGCATGTTGCGGGGGGGCTACGAGCAGTACTTC.

The gene calls are TRBV7-9 and TRBJ1-2; 7 nucleotides match TRBD1. The CDR3 extends over 15 amino acids. Germline assignment: CDR1 SEHNR and CDR2 FQNEAQ (reference sequence). Trimming cost V 1 base and J 5 bases; bases outside gene matches: 7. The CDR3, as DNA: TGTGCCAGCAGCTTAGAAGGGGGGACAGTTTATGGCTACACCTTC. Translation: CASSLEGGTVYGYTF. Full variable domain (missing parts from reference TRBV7-9 and TRBJ1-2): DTGVSQNPRHKITKRGQNVTFRCDPISEHNRLYWYRQTLGQGPEFLTYFQNEAQLEKSRLLSDRFSAERPKGSFSTLEIQRTEQGDSAMYLCASSLEGGTVYGYTFGSGTRLTVV.

The chain's CDR3 is CASSGSSEKLFF. In DNA, the CDR3 is TGTGCCAGCAGTGGGTCGTCAGAAAAACTGTTTTTT. V gene TRBV2 combines with J gene TRBJ1-4; D is ambiguous. Germline-derived CDR1 and CDR2 are SNHLY and FYNNEI. Deletions cut 4 bases from V and 8 bases from J, with 8 bases between. The CDR3 contains 12 residues.

Concerning this clone: At one boundary the junction diverges from the germline segment, which might be a read error. The V and J genes are TRBV27 and TRBJ2-3; tentative D call: TRBD2 (5 bases). Germline V gene lookup returns CDR1 MNHEY and CDR2 SMNVEV (reference sequence). The CDR3 has 14 residues. The CDR3 loop is CASSLSREVPGKVF. As DNA, the CDR3 is TGTGCCAGCAGTTTATCGAGGGAAGTACCGGGAAAGGTATTT.

V is TRBV5-8 and J is TRBJ2-3; TRBD1 agrees at 8 bases. The CDR3 spans 16 residues. Germline CDR1 is SGHTS and CDR2 is YDEGEE. V dropped 0 bases and J dropped 4; count of bases not matched to a gene: 7. The CDR3 bases are TGTGCCAGCAGCTTGGGGGCCCAGGGGGCGGCAGATACGCAGTATTTT. Translation gives CASSLGAQGAADTQYF.

This chain joins TRBV7-9 and TRBJ2-2, with unresolved D. The CDR3 is 12 residues long. V gave up 1 base and J gave up 8 bases, with 5 bases separating them. Germline-derived CDR1 and CDR2 are SEHNR and FQNEAQ (reference sequence). The CDR3 sequence: CASSLGLGELFF. The CDR3 bases are TGTGCCAGCAGCTTAGGTCTGGGGGAGCTGTTTTTT.

With regard to this clone: The germline gene is not matched at one end of the junction; a read error may be the cause. This chain joins TRBV11-2 and TRBJ2-1; 7 nucleotides line up with TRBD2. CDR3 size: 15 residues. Germline loops: CDR1 SGHAT, CDR2 FQNNGV. The CDR3 DNA follows: TGTGCCAGCAGCTTACTGCTGGGGGGGTACAGTGAGCAGTTCTTC. Protein: CASSLLLGGYSEQFF.

The J gene is TRBJ2-1, the V gene TRBV30; D is tentatively TRBD1 or TRBD2 (5 bases each). V was pared by 6 bases and J by 6 bases, with 18 bases between. The CDR3 contains 14 residues. Germline values: CDR1 GTSNPN, CDR2 SVGIG (reference sequence). Here the CDR3 reads CACPRGSGFNEQFF. The CDR3 bases are TGTGCCTGTCCCCGCGGGTCAGGGTTCAATGAGCAGTTCTTC.

This clone appeared a single time. The CDR3 coding sequence is TGTGCCAGTAGTACGCTGGGACAGGGAAAGCCAGATACGCAGTATTTT. Translation gives CASSTLGQGKPDTQYF. The chain links TRBV19 to TRBJ2-3; 9 positions match TRBD1. After removal of 4 bases from V and 4 bases from J, the junction contained 9 bases not matched to a gene. Germline CDR1 and CDR2: LNHDA and SQIVND (reference sequence). CDR3 length equals 16 residues.

This rearrangement joins TRBV30 to TRBJ1-6, with D unclear. Germline V CDR1 and CDR2: GTSNPN, SVGIG (reference sequence). V was pared by 2 bases and J by 5 bases, with 10 bases between. The CDR3 has 14 amino acids. CDR3 protein: CAWSNSGDNSPLHF. The CDR3, as DNA: TGTGCCTGGAGTAACTCCGGGGATAATTCACCCCTCCACTTT.

CDR3 protein: CASSYRSSDTEAFF. For the CDR3, the DNA is TGTGCCAGCAGTTACAGATCGTCTGACACTGAAGCTTTCTTT. This chain connects TRBV6-5 to TRBJ1-1, with D hard to call. This CDR3 has 14 residues. Germline CDR1 MNHEY, CDR2 SVGAGI. V gave up 2 bases and J gave up 3 bases, with 10 bases separating them.

The sample holds a few counts of this clone. The rearrangement links TRBV5-1 to TRBJ1-2, with 10 bases fitting TRBD1. CDR1 SGHRS and CDR2 YFSETQ come from the germline V gene. The CDR3 is 18 amino acids. J lost 3 bases, V lost 4 bases, and 15 bases had no gene match. The CDR3 bases are TGCGCCAGCAGCCTGGTCCCAACCGGGACAGGGGATTACTATGGCTACACCTTC. Its translation: CASSLVPTGTGDYYGYTF.

The chain combines TRBV10-3 with TRBJ2-1; TRBD2 aligns across 12 bases. Trimming took 11 bases from V and 4 from J; bases not matched to a gene: 9. Germline CDR1 and CDR2: ENHRY and SYGVKD. The CDR3 loop spans 15 amino acids. This chain's CDR3 is CAARSLAGGYNEQFF. The DNA for the CDR3 is TGTGCCGCCCGGTCCCTAGCGGGAGGGTACAATGAGCAGTTCTTC.

As DNA, the CDR3 is TGCGCCAGCAGCCGCCGGGAAGGGGATAACTATGGCTACACCTTC. Protein sequence: CASSRREGDNYGYTF. V usage is TRBV4-3 and J usage is TRBJ1-2; D perhaps matches TRBD1 (5 bases). V gave up 4 bases and J gave up 1 base, with 13 bases separating them. There are 15 residues in the CDR3. CDR1 is LGHNA, CDR2 YSLEER, per germline.

The rearrangement joins TRBV10-3 to TRBJ1-4, with 10 positions matching TRBD1. This CDR3 comprises 14 residues. J lost 6 bases, V lost 6 bases, and 4 bases had no gene match. Germline lookup yields CDR1 ENHRY and CDR2 SYGVKD. The CDR3, as DNA: TGTGCCATCAGAGGGACAGGGGCAGATGAAAAACTGTTTTTT. Translating gives CAIRGTGADEKLFF.